The present TCR beta chain was sequenced within a study of T cell repertoires in cytomegalovirus infection. Study in general: Matching HLA type, along with CMV infection, was indicated by public TCR beta signatures. The study, taken as a whole, reports: HLA-C-restricted CMV-specific TCR beta clonotypes prevailed in the ex vivo response.

Using its own MiXCR run on the reads, TCRdb lists one record per CDR3 protein. The repertoire includes 400,000 or so distinct CDR3 sequences, approximately 18% of them detected once, and 7.5% to 9.5% sits in the top ten. From germline, CDR1 is SEHNR and CDR2 FQNEAQ (reference sequence). CDR3 length: 14 residues. V lost 5 bases to trimming and J lost 3 bases, with 13 bases between them. Remarks on this clonotype: Antigen: not known.

This sequence originates from a human donor in good health (CMV status not recorded). Some clones in this sample may be carry-over from other donors' samples. The sequenced sample was PBMCs. V is TRBV7-9 and J is TRBJ1-2, with D perhaps matching TRBD1 (5 bases). Written as DNA, the CDR3 is TGTGCCAGCAGCCCCCGACAGACCGACTATGGCTACACCTTC. Its protein product is CASSPRQTDYGYTF. The variable domain in full, completed from reference TRBV7-9 and TRBJ1-2, reads DTGVSQNPRHKITKRGQNVTFRCDPISEHNRLYWYRQTLGQGPEFLTYFQNEAQLEKSRLLSDRFSAERPKGSFSTLEIQRTEQGDSAMYLCASSPRQTDYGYTFGSGTRLTVV.